This T cell receptor beta chain was sequenced for a study of blood T cell repertoires in COVID-19. The overall study: From T cells, B-cell-depleted T cells, or PBMCs came the material, which was cDNA or gDNA.

The germline V and J ends were trimmed by 8 bases and 4 bases, with 15 bases remaining between them. CDR3 length: 13 residues. The germline V gene has CDR1 MNHEY and CDR2 SVGAGI. Methods used by the authors: Using reference gene primer amplification, nucleated cell counts were estimated. Clones were sequenced by immunoSEQ multiplex PCR, and TCRdb holds only the in-frame ones, with some missing. V, J and clone size derive from that table, while D and trimming were established from the DNA sequence. The top ten hold approximately 6.9% of the sample, which has fewer than 250,000 clones, 80% seen once. The rearrangement joins TRBV6-5 to TRBJ2-7; tentative D call: TRBD1 (6 bases). The sequence was collected from a man aged 60 to 75 with acute or convalescent COVID-19. Sample: peripheral blood. CDR3 in DNA: TGTGCCAGCGCCCCAGCAGGGGCTTACGAGCAGTACTTC. It yields the protein CASAPAGAYEQYF.